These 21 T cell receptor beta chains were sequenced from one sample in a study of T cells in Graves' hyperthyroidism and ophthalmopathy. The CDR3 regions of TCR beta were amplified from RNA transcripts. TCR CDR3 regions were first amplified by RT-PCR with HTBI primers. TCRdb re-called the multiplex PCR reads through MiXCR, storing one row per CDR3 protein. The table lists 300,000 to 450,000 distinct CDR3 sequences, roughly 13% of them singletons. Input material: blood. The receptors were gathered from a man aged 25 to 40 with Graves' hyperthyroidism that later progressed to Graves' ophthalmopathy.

The CDR3 protein is CASSDWTGSGGELFF. The CDR3 nucleotides are TGTGCCAGCAGCGACTGGACAGGGAGCGGCGGGGAGCTGTTTTTT. The chain joins TRBV7-8 to TRBJ2-2; TRBD1 matches 8 bases. J was trimmed by 7 bases and V by 5 bases; bases with no gene match: 9. The CDR3 runs 15 residues. The germline V gene has CDR1 SGHVS and CDR2 FQNEAQ. The whole variable domain, remainder taken from reference TRBV7-8 and TRBJ2-2, is GAGVSQSPRYKVAKRGQDVALRCDPISGHVSLFWYQQALGQGPEFLTYFQNEAQLDKSGLPSDRFFAERPEGSVSTLKIQRTQQEDSAVYLCASSDWTGSGGELFFGEGSRLTVL.

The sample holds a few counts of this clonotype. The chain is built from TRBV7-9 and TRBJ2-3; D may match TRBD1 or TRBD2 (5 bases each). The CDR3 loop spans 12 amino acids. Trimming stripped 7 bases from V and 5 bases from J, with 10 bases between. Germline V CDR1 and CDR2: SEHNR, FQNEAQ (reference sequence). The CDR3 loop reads CASTPRGDTQYF. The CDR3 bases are TGTGCCAGCACCCCGAGGGGAGATACGCAGTATTTT.

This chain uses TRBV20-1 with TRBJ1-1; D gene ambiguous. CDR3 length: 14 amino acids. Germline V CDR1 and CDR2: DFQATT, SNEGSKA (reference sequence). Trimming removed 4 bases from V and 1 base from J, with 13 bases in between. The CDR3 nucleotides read TGCAGTGCTACTTGGGGAGTTCAGAACACTGAAGCTTTCTTT. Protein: CSATWGVQNTEAFF.

The CDR3 nucleotides are TGTGCCAGCAGCCAAGAGGGCGGGCAGTCCTATGGCTACACCTTC. This gives the protein CASSQEGGQSYGYTF. The V and J genes are TRBV14 and TRBJ1-2, with D unresolved. The V end lost 0 bases, the J end lost 4 bases, and 12 bases lay between the germline ends. Looked up from germline, CDR1 is SGHDN and CDR2 is FVKESK. The CDR3 is 15 amino acids.

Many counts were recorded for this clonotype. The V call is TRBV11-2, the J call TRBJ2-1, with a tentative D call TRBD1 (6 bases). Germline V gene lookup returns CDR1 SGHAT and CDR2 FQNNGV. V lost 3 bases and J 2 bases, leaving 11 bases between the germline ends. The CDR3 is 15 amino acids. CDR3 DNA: TGTGCCAGCAGCTTCACGGCAGGGGCCTACAATGAGCAGTTCTTC. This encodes CASSFTAGAYNEQFF.

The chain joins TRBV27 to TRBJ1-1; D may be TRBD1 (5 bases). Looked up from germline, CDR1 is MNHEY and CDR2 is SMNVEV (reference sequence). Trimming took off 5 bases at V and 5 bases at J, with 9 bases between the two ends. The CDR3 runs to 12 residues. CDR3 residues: CASSGGLTEAFF. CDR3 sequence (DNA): TGTGCCAGCAGTGGGGGGTTAACTGAAGCTTTCTTT.

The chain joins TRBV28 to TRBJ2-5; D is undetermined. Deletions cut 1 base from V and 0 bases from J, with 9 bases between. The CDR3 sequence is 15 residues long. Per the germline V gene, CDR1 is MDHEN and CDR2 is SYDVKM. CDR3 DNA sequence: TGTGCCAGCAGTTTATTTAGGACCAACCAAGAGACCCAGTACTTC. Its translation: CASSLFRTNQETQYF. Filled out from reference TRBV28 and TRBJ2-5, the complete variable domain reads DVKVTQSSRYLVKRTGEKVFLECVQDMDHENMFWYRQDPGLGLRLIYFSYDVKMKEKGDIPEGYSVSREKKERFSLILESASTNQTSMYLCASSLFRTNQETQYFGPGTRLLVL.

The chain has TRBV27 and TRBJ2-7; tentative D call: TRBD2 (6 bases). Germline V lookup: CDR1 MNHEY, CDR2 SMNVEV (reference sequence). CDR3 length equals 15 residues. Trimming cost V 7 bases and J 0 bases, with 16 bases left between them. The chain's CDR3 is CASIPVAEPSYEQYF. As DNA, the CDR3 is TGTGCCAGCATTCCCGTAGCGGAGCCCTCCTACGAGCAGTACTTC.

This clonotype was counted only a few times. The CDR3 here is CASSHTSSGIYEQYF. The DNA for the CDR3 is TGTGCCAGCAGCCATACGAGTTCCGGGATATACGAGCAGTACTTC. The chain carries TRBV7-9 and TRBJ2-7; TRBD2 is a possible D gene (5 bases). The CDR3 runs 15 residues. Trimming stripped 5 bases from V and 4 bases from J, with 18 bases between. CDR1 SEHNR and CDR2 FQNEAQ come from the germline V gene (reference sequence).

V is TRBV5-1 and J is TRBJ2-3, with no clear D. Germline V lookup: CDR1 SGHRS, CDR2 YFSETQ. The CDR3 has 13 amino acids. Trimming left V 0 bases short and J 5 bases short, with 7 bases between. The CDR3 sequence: CASSLGWGDTQYF. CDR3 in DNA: TGCGCCAGCAGCTTGGGCTGGGGAGATACGCAGTATTTT.

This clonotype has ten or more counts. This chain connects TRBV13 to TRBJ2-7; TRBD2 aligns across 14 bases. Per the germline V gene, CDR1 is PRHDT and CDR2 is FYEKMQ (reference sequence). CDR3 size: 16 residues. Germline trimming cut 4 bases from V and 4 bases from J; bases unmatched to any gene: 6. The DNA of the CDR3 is TGTGCCAGCAGCTCATGGACTAGCGGGGGGATTTACGAGCAGTACTTC. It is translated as CASSSWTSGGIYEQYF.

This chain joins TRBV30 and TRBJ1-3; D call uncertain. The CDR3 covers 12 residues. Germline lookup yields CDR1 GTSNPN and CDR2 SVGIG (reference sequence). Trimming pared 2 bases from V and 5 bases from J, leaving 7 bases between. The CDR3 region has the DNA TGTGCCTGGAGTCGGCCGAGAAACACCATATATTTT. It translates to CAWSRPRNTIYF.

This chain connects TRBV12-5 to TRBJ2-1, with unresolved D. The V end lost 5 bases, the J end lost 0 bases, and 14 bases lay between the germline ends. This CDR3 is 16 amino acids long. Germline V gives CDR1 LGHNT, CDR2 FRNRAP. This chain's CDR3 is CASGLPPPGSYNEQFF. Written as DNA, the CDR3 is TGTGCTAGTGGTCTCCCCCCTCCGGGCTCCTACAATGAGCAGTTCTTC.

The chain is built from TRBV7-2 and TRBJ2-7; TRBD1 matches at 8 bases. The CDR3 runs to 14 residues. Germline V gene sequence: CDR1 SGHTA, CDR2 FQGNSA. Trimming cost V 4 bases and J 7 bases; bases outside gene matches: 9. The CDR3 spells CASSSGTGVREQYF. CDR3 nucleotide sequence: TGTGCCAGCAGCTCCGGGACAGGCGTCCGGGAGCAGTACTTC.

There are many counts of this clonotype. CDR3 amino acids: CASTPDPTYNEQFF. In DNA form, the CDR3 reads TGTGCTAGTACACCGGACCCGACCTACAATGAGCAGTTCTTC. This chain uses TRBV12-5 with TRBJ2-1, with D hard to call. Germline assignment: CDR1 LGHNT and CDR2 FRNRAP. This CDR3 region has 14 residues. V was clipped by 8 bases and J by 2 bases, with 13 bases between them.

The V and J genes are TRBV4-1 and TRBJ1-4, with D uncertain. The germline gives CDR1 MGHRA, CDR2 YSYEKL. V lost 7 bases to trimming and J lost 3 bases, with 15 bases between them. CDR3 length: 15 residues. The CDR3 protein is CASIPVQAPNEKLFF. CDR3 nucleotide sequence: TGCGCCAGCATCCCCGTCCAAGCCCCTAATGAAAAACTGTTTTTT.

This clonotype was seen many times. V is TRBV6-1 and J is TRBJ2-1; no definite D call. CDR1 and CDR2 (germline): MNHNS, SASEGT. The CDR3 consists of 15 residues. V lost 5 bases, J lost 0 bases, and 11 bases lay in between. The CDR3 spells CASSPKGSSYNEQFF. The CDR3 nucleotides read TGTGCCAGCAGTCCTAAGGGTAGCTCCTACAATGAGCAGTTCTTC.

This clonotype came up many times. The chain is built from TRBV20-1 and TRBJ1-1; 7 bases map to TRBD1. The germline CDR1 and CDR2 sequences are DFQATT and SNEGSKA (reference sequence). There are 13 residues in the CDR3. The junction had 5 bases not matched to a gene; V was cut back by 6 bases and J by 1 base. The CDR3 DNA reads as TGCAGTGCCAGCAGGGGGGCGAACACTGAAGCTTTCTTT. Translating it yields CSASRGANTEAFF.

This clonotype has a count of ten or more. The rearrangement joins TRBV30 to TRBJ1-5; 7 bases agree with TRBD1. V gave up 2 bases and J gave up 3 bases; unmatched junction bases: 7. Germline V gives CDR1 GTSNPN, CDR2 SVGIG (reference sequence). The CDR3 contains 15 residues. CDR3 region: CAWSMGQLDNQPQHF. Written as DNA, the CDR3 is TGTGCCTGGAGTATGGGACAGCTGGACAATCAGCCCCAGCATTTT. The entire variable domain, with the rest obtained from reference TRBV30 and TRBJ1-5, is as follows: SQTIHQWPATLVQPVGSPLSLECTVEGTSNPNLYWYRQAAGRGLQLLFYSVGIGQISSEVPQNLSASRPQDRQFILSSKKLLLSDSGFYLCAWSMGQLDNQPQHFGDGTRLSIL.

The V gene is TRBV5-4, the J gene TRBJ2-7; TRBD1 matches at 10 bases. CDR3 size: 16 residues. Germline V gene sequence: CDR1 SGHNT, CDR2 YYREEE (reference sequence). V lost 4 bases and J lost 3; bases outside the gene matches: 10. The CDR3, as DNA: TGTGCCAGCAGCCCTCCATGGACAGGGGGTAACTACGAGCAGTACTTC. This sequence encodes CASSPPWTGGNYEQYF.

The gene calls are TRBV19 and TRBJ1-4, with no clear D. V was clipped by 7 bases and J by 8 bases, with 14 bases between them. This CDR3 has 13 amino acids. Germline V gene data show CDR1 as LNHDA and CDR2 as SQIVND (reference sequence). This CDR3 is CASMGGGTEKLFF. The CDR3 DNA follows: TGTGCCAGTATGGGCGGAGGCACGGAAAAACTGTTTTTT.